This T cell receptor beta chain was sequenced in a study of T-cell reconstitution after alpha-beta-depleted transplantation in children. Study observations and caveats: At one year after transplant, newly produced T cells mostly accounted for T-cell counts and diversity. About two months after transplant, alpha-beta T cells reportedly came from several hundred expanded graft clones.

Between the trimmed V and J ends, which lost 3 bases and 7 bases, there was a span of 9 bases. The germline gives CDR1 MDHEN, CDR2 SYDVKM. The CDR3 spans 13 residues. Unique molecular identifiers were incorporated when the TCRbeta library was constructed. One entry per CDR3 protein results from TCRdb running MiXCR on the PCR reads. This sample has fewer than 550,000 distinct CDR3 sequences, with about an eighth found just once. This clonotype was counted a few times. Its specificity is not known. The receptor comes from a female patient aged 2-9 years who had a stem cell transplant for aplastic anemia, so the T cells may come from the graft donor. This sequence joins TRBV28 and TRBJ1-4; no definite D call. This specimen consisted of PBMCs, mostly from graft donor cells, obtained 180 days after TCRalphabeta/CD19-depleted stem cell transplant. The DNA of the CDR3 is TGTGCCAGCAGTTTCGGGCGGCCTGAAAAACTGTTTTTT. Encoded protein: CASSFGRPEKLFF.